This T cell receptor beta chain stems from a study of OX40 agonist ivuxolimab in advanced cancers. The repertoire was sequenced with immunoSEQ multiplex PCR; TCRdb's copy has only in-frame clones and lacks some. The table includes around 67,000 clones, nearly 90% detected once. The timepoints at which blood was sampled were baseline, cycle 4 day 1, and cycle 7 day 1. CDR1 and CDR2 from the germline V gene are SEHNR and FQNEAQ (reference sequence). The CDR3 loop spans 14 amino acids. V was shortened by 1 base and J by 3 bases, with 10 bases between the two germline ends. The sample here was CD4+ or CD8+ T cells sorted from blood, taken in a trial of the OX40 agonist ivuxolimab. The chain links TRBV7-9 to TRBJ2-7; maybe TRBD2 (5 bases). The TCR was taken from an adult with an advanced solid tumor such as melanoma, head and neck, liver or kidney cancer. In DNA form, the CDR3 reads TGTGCCAGCAGCTTAGGGGCGGGCCACTACGAGCAGTACTTC. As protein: CASSLGAGHYEQYF.